This T cell receptor (beta chain) was obtained from a study of blood T cell repertoires in COVID-19. Trimming cost V 4 bases and J 6 bases; bases outside gene matches: 3. The CDR3 extends over 15 amino acids. Germline values: CDR1 SGHNT, CDR2 YYREEE (reference sequence). Clinical histories supplied by participants themselves formed the basis of cohort assignment. Generated by immunoSEQ multiplex PCR, the TCRdb table keeps only in-frame clones and is missing some. The sample holds a few hundred thousand clones, about 86% seen once. V and J are TRBV5-4 and TRBJ2-1, with 14 bases lining up with TRBD2. The source is a woman aged 40 to 50 with acute COVID-19. Sequencing was done on a sample of PBMCs or T cells enriched from blood (not recorded which). For the CDR3, the DNA is TGTGCCAGCAGCGAGGGGACTAGCGGGAGCAATGAGCAGTTCTTC. Its translation is CASSEGTSGSNEQFF.